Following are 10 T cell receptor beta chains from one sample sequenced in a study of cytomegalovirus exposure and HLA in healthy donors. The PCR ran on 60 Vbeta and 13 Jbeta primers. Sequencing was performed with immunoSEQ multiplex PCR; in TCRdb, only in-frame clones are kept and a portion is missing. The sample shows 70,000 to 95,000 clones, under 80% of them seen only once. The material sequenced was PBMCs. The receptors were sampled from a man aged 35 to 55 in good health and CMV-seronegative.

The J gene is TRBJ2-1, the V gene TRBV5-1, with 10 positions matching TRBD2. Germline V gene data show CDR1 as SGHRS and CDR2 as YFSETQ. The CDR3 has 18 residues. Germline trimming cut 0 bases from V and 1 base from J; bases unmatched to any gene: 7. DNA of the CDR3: TGCGCCAGCAGCTTGGGTTCGACTAGCGGGTGGTCCTACAATGAGCAGTTCTTC. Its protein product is CASSLGSTSGWSYNEQFF.

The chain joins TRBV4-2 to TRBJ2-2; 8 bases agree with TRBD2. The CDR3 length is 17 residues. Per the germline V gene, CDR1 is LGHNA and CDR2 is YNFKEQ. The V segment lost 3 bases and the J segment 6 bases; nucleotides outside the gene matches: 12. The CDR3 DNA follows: TGTGCCAGCAGCCATTTTACGGGAGGGGCCAAATCCGGGGAGCTGTTTTTT. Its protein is CASSHFTGGAKSGELFF.

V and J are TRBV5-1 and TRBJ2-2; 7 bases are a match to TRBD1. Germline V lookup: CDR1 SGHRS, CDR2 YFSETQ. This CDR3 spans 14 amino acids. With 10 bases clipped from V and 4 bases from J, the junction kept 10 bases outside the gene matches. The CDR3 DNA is TGCGCCGCCCGGGAAGGGACAGCCACCGGGGAGCTGTTTTTT. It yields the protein CAAREGTATGELFF.

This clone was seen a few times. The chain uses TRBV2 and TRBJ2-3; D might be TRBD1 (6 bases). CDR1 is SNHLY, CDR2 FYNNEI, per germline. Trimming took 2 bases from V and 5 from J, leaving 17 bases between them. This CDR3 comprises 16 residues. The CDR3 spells CASSEWGRVRGDTQYF. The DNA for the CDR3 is TGTGCCAGCAGTGAATGGGGGCGGGTGAGGGGAGATACGCAGTATTTT.

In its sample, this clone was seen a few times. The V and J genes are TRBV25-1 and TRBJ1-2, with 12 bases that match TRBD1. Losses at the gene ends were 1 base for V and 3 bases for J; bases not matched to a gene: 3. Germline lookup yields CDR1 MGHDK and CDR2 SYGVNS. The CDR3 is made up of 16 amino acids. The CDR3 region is CASSESGTGGDYGYTF. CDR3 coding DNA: TGTGCCAGCAGTGAATCGGGGACAGGGGGCGACTATGGCTACACCTTC.

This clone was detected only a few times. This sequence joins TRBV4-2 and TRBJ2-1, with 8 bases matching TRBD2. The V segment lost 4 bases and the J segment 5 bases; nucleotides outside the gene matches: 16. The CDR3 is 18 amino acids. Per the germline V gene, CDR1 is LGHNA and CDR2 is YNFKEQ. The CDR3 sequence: CASSRKHPTSGGDNEQFF. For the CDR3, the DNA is TGTGCCAGCAGCCGCAAACACCCTACTAGCGGAGGAGACAATGAGCAGTTCTTC.

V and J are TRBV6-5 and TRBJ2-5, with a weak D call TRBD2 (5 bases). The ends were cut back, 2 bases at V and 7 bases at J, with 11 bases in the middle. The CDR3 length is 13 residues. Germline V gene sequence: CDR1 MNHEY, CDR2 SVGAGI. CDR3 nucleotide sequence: TGTGCCAGCAGTTACACGGGGATCGGGACCCAGTACTTC. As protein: CASSYTGIGTQYF.

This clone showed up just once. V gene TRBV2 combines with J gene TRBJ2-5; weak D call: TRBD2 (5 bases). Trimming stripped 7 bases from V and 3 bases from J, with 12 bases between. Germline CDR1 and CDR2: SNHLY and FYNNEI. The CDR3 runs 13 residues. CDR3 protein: CASNRLSEETQYF. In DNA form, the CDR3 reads TGTGCCAGCAATCGACTATCGGAAGAGACCCAGTACTTC.

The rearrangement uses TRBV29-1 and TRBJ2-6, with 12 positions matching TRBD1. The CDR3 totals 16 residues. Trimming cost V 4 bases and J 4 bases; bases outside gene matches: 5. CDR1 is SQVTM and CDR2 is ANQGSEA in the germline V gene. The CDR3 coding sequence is TGCAGCGTTGGGGGACAGGGGGCGGCCGGGGCCAACGTCCTGACTTTC. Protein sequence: CSVGGQGAAGANVLTF.

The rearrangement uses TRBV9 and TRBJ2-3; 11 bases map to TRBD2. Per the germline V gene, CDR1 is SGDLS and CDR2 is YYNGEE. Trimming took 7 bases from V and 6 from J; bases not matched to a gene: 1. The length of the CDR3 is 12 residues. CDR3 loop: CASASGRDTQYF. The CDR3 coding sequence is TGTGCCAGCGCTAGCGGGAGGGATACGCAGTATTTT.